One sample yielded the 22 T cell receptor beta chains listed below, sequenced in a study of cytomegalovirus exposure and HLA in healthy donors. Primers for the PCR totalled 60 Vbeta and 13 Jbeta. TCRdb keeps only in-frame clones here, not all; method: immunoSEQ multiplex PCR. This table has 200,000 to 300,000 clones, roughly 82% appearing once. The sequencing input was PBMCs. The receptors derive from a woman in her thirties or forties in good health and CMV-seropositive.

The V call is TRBV11-3, the J call TRBJ2-7; D possibly corresponds to TRBD2 (5 bases). The germline gives CDR1 SGHNT, CDR2 YENEEA. V lost 6 bases, J lost 1 base, and 13 bases lay in between. This CDR3 contains 14 residues. CDR3 in DNA: TGTGCCAGCAGTGTAGGAGGCGGTTCCTACGAGCAGTACTTC. This gives the protein CASSVGGGSYEQYF.

This rearrangement joins TRBV4-3 to TRBJ1-2, with unresolved D. The CDR3 has 13 residues. Germline CDR1 reads LGHNA; CDR2 reads YSLEER. Between the trimmed V and J ends, which lost 0 bases and 7 bases, there was a span of 9 bases. The CDR3: CASSQDLTRGYTF. In nucleotides, the CDR3 is TGCGCCAGCAGCCAAGATTTAACTCGTGGCTACACCTTC.

V is TRBV5-4 and J is TRBJ1-1, with 8 bases fitting TRBD1. The CDR3 has 16 amino acids. The V gene end was trimmed by 5 bases and the J gene end by 1 base; junction bases not matched to a gene: 10. From germline, CDR1 is SGHNT and CDR2 YYREEE (reference sequence). CDR3 residues: CASSSGQARSNTEAFF. The CDR3 DNA reads TGTGCCAGCAGTTCGGGACAGGCGCGATCGAACACTGAAGCTTTCTTT.

The J gene is TRBJ2-3, the V gene TRBV27; 7 nucleotides match TRBD1. The CDR3 has 16 amino acids. Unmatched junction bases numbered 12, after V lost 2 bases and J lost 7 bases. In germline, CDR1 is MNHEY, CDR2 SMNVEV (reference sequence). The CDR3 region is CASSLPDREGGNTQYF. CDR3 sequence (DNA): TGTGCCAGCAGTTTACCCGACAGGGAAGGGGGAAATACGCAGTATTTT.

The chain couples TRBV12-5 to TRBJ2-1, with 7 bases fitting TRBD1. Germline V gene sequence: CDR1 LGHNT, CDR2 FRNRAP. After removal of 6 bases from V and 6 bases from J, the junction contained 5 bases not matched to a gene. CDR3 size: 13 residues. The CDR3 sequence is CASGITGVNEQFF. The CDR3 bases are TGTGCTAGTGGAATAACAGGGGTCAATGAGCAGTTCTTC.

For the CDR3, the DNA is TGTGCCAGCTCACCAATAGGGCAGGGGATCATTCAGTACTTC. Protein sequence: CASSPIGQGIIQYF. The rearrangement joins TRBV18 to TRBJ2-4, with a tentative D call TRBD1 (6 bases). Germline assignment: CDR1 KGHSH and CDR2 LQKENI. Between the trimmed V and J ends, which lost 2 bases and 9 bases, there was a span of 14 bases. CDR3 length equals 14 residues.

The chain's CDR3 is CASRRGVLIEDTQYF. The CDR3 DNA reads as TGCGCCAGCCGACGGGGGGTCCTAATCGAAGATACGCAGTATTTT. The chain couples TRBV10-2 to TRBJ2-3; TRBD2 aligns across 7 bases. Trimming cost V 8 bases and J 5 bases; bases outside gene matches: 13. The CDR3 is made up of 15 amino acids. Germline V gene sequence: CDR1 WSHSY, CDR2 SAAADI.

The gene calls are TRBV21-1 and TRBJ2-1; the D call TRBD2 from the table was never checked on the DNA. TRBV21-1 corresponds to a pseudogene. The CDR3 runs to 14 residues. This CDR3 reads CASDEAGKYNEQFF. The DNA of the CDR3 is TGTGCCAGCGATGAAGCGGGGAAGTACAATGAGCAGTTCTTC.

This rearrangement joins TRBV9 to TRBJ2-5; 7 bases align to TRBD1. The end of the DNA is better explained by TRBJ2-7, so the J call may be wrong. Germline assignment: CDR1 SGDLS and CDR2 YYNGEE. The CDR3 runs to 16 residues. The CDR3 DNA reads TGTGCCAGCAGTGCTCAGAGGGACAGACTTACCTACGAGCAGTACTTC. Its translation: CASSAQRDRLTYEQYF.

The genes are TRBV5-1 and TRBJ2-7, with 9 bases aligning to TRBD1. This CDR3 has 14 residues. V dropped 3 bases and J dropped 5; count of bases not matched to a gene: 6. Germline-derived CDR1 and CDR2 are SGHRS and YFSETQ. The CDR3 loop is CASSSPDRGNEQYF. Here the CDR3 DNA reads TGCGCCAGCAGCTCACCGGACAGGGGTAACGAGCAGTACTTC. Full variable domain (outside the CDR3, taken from reference TRBV5-1 and TRBJ2-7): KAGVTQTPRYLIKTRGQQVTLSCSPISGHRSVSWYQQTPGQGLQFLFEYFSETQRNKGNFPGRFSGRQFSNSRSEMNVSTLELGDSALYLCASSSPDRGNEQYFGPGTRLTVT.

V gene TRBV18 combines with J gene TRBJ1-3; D is ambiguous. V dropped 3 bases and J dropped 1 base, with 7 bases sitting between them. Germline V gives CDR1 KGHSH, CDR2 LQKENI. This CDR3 has 14 residues. CDR3 DNA sequence: TGTGCCAGCTCACCTGCGGGATCTGGAAACACCATATATTTT. Amino acids: CASSPAGSGNTIYF.

V is TRBV6-6 and J is TRBJ2-5; perhaps TRBD1 as D (7 bases). The J call may be in error: the DNA end matches TRBJ2-7 better. CDR3 length: 14 amino acids. Germline loops: CDR1 MNHNY, CDR2 SVGAGI (reference sequence). CDR3 in DNA: TGTGCCAGCAGAACCTCAGGGGGGACTTACGAGCAGTACTTC. Translation: CASRTSGGTYEQYF.

V gene TRBV5-6 combines with J gene TRBJ2-3; D perhaps matches TRBD2 (6 bases). Germline CDR1 is SGHDT and CDR2 is YYEEEE. V dropped 6 bases and J dropped 4 bases, with 15 bases sitting between them. This CDR3 has 14 amino acids. Here the CDR3 reads CASKQVWGADTQYF. The DNA for the CDR3 is TGTGCCAGCAAGCAGGTCTGGGGGGCAGATACGCAGTATTTT.

The V and J genes are TRBV9 and TRBJ2-1, with D possibly matching TRBD1 (6 bases). V dropped 5 bases and J dropped 8 bases, with 14 bases sitting between them. This CDR3 region has 13 residues. Germline V lookup: CDR1 SGDLS, CDR2 YYNGEE. The CDR3 loop is CASSRTKGDEQFF. DNA of the CDR3: TGTGCCAGCAGTCGTACAAAGGGGGATGAGCAGTTCTTC.

CDR3 DNA sequence: TGTGCCAGCAGCTTGGCCGACAAAGTTAGCTCTGGAAACACCATATATTTT. Translating it yields CASSLADKVSSGNTIYF. The chain has TRBV5-6 and TRBJ1-3; D is ambiguous. Per the germline V gene, CDR1 is SGHDT and CDR2 is YYEEEE. The CDR3 is 17 residues long. Deletions cut 0 bases from V and 0 bases from J, with 13 bases between.

The V gene is TRBV7-2, the J gene TRBJ1-2; 10 nucleotides match TRBD1. The CDR3 consists of 16 residues. Trimming cost V 0 bases and J 8 bases; bases outside gene matches: 9. Germline V gives CDR1 SGHTA, CDR2 FQGNSA. CDR3 coding DNA: TGTGCCAGCAGCTTAGCGACAGGGGGCGATTTGGGCGGCTACACCTTC. Residues: CASSLATGGDLGGYTF.

This rearrangement joins TRBV6-1 to TRBJ1-2; 9 bases fit TRBD1. In germline, CDR1 is MNHNS, CDR2 SASEGT. After removal of 6 bases from V and 6 bases from J, the junction contained 5 bases not matched to a gene. The CDR3 extends over 13 amino acids. The CDR3 is CASSQDRGDGYTF. In nucleotides, the CDR3 is TGTGCCAGCAGCCAGGACAGGGGAGATGGCTACACCTTC.

The chain combines TRBV5-1 with TRBJ2-1; 8 bases match TRBD2. Germline V lookup: CDR1 SGHRS, CDR2 YFSETQ. The CDR3 consists of 15 residues. V was pared by 6 bases and J by 3 bases, with 8 bases of the junction left unmatched. CDR3 in DNA: TGCGCCAGCAACCCTACTAGCGGCAGCTACAATGAGCAGTTCTTC. Its protein is CASNPTSGSYNEQFF.

This chain connects TRBV7-2 to TRBJ1-2, with 7 positions matching TRBD1. V lost 4 bases and J lost 4; bases outside the gene matches: 6. In germline, CDR1 is SGHTA, CDR2 FQGNSA. The CDR3 sequence is 14 residues long. The CDR3 loop is CASSSRRQGYGYTF. The CDR3 region has the DNA TGTGCCAGCAGCTCCAGAAGACAGGGCTATGGCTACACCTTC.

This chain joins TRBV6-1 and TRBJ2-2, with 11 bases matching TRBD2. V dropped 4 bases and J dropped 1; count of bases not matched to a gene: 5. The CDR3 consists of 17 residues. The V gene's germline CDR1 is MNHNS and CDR2 SASEGT. The DNA of the CDR3 is TGTGCCAGCAGTGTCACCCTAGCGGGGGGGAACACCGGGGAGCTGTTTTTT. Protein sequence: CASSVTLAGGNTGELFF.

The chain recombines TRBV13 with TRBJ2-7; D is perhaps TRBD2 (6 bases). Trimming took 2 bases from V and 2 from J, leaving 10 bases between them. CDR3 length equals 14 residues. CDR1 is PRHDT and CDR2 is FYEKMQ in the germline V gene (reference sequence). The CDR3 here is CASSLTGRTYEQYF. CDR3 coding DNA: TGTGCCAGCAGCTTAACCGGGAGAACCTACGAGCAGTACTTC.

Turning to this clone: One end of the junction varies from germline; a read error may be responsible. The chain employs TRBV5-1 and TRBJ1-1, with 7 bases that match TRBD1. CDR1 is SGHRS, CDR2 YFSETQ, per germline. The CDR3 spans 13 residues. The CDR3 sequence is CASRLQGYTEASF. In DNA form, the CDR3 reads TGCGCCAGCAGGTTACAGGGGTACACTGAAGCTTCCTTT.